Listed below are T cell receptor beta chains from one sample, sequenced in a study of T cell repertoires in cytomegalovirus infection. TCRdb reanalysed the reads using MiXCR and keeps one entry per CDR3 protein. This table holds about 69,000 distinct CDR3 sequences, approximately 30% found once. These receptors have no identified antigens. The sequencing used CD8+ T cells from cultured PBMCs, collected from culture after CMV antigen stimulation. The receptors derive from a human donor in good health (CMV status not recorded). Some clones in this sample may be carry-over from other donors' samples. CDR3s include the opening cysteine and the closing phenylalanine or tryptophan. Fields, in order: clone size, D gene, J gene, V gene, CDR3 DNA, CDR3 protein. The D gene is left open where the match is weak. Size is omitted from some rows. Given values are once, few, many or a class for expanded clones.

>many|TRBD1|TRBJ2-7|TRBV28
TGTGCCAGTCTTTCGGGACAGGGGTTCACCAACGAGCAGTACTTC
CASLSGQGFTNEQYF
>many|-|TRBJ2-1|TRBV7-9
TGTGCCAGCAGTTTTAGCGACAGCGAGGGGTTCTTC
CASSFSDSEGFF
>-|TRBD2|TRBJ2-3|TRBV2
TGTGCCAGCAACTACCGACTAGCGGGGGGCACCGGGGACACAGATACGCAGTATTTT
CASNYRLAGGTGDTDTQYF
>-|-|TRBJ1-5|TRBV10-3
TGTGCCATCAGTACCACCGACAGAGGCAATCAGTCCCAGCATTTT
CAISTTDRGNQSQHF
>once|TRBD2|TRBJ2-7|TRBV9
TGTGCCAGCAGCCCAGGACTAGCGGGAACCACCTACGAGCAGTACTTC
CASSPGLAGTTYEQYF
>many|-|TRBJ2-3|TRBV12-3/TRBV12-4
TGTGCCAGCAGTTTGGGTGGAGTTAGCACAGATACGCAGTATTTT
CASSLGGVSTDTQYF
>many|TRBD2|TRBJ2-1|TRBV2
TGTGCCAGCGGTAGCGGGAGGAGCTCCTACAATGAGCAGTTCTTC
CASGSGRSSYNEQFF
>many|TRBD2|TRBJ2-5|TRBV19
TGTGCCAGTAGTCCACTCGGACTAGCGGTCCAAGAGACCCAGTACTTC
CASSPLGLAVQETQYF
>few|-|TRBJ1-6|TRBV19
TGTGCCAGTAGTAGTCAGGGTGAGGTCTATAATTCACCCCTCCACTTT
CASSSQGEVYNSPLHF
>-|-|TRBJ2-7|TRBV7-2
TGTGCCAGCAGCTTAGTGCGGTCAGACGAGCAGTACTTC
CASSLVRSDEQYF
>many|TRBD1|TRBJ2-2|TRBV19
TGTGCCAGTAGTGACCCCGGGACAGGGAACACCGGGGAGCTGTTTTTT
CASSDPGTGNTGELFF
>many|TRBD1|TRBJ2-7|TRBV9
TGTGCCAGCAGCGTATCGGCAGGGGGTTTTTACGAGCAGTACTTC
CASSVSAGGFYEQYF
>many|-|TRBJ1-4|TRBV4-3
TGCGCCAGCAGCCAAGATCCCGTCGGGGGCAGTGAAAAACTGTTTTTT
CASSQDPVGGSEKLFF
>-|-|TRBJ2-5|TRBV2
TGTGCCAGCAGTGAACTGGTGACCCAGTACTTC
CASSELVTQYF
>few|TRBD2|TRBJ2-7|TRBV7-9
TGTGCCAGCAGCGCCCGGACTAGCGGGAGCTCCTACGAGCAGTACTTC
CASSARTSGSSYEQYF
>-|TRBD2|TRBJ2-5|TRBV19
TGTGCCAGTAGTATTAAGGGAGGGCAAGAGACCCAGTACTTC
CASSIKGGQETQYF
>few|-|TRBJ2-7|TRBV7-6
TGTGCCAGCAGTATGGGGTCCCTATCCTACGAGCAGTACTTC
CASSMGSLSYEQYF
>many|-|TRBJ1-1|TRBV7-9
TGTGCCAGCAGCTTAGGTAACTCGGCTTTCTTT
CASSLGNSAFF
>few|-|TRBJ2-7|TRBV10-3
TGTGCCATCAGTGAGCCGACAGGCACCTACGAGCAGTACTTC
CAISEPTGTYEQYF
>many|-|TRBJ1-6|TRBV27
TGTGCCAGCATGCACCGGGGACTGATGAATTCACCCCTCCACTTT
CASMHRGLMNSPLHF
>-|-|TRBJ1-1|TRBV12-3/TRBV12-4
TGTGCCAGCAGGGACAGCCCGAACACTGAAGCTTTCTTT
CASRDSPNTEAFF
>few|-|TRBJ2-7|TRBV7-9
TGTGCCAGCAGCTTAGAAAGCAGTCCCTACGAGCAGTACTTC
CASSLESSPYEQYF